This T cell receptor beta chain was observed in a study of cytomegalovirus exposure and HLA in healthy donors. Regarding this clone: As yet, its antigen is unknown.

Use of 60 Vbeta and 13 Jbeta primers characterized the PCR. Sequencing was performed with immunoSEQ multiplex PCR; in TCRdb, only in-frame clones are kept and a portion is missing. In the table there are about 140,000 clones, roughly 75% of which are singletons. CDR3 length: 15 residues. The trim removed 3 bases at V and 3 bases at J, leaving 4 bases unmatched. The germline gives CDR1 SGHKS, CDR2 YYEKEE (reference sequence). Healthy bone marrow donors made up the donor group. The study's findings and limits: Follow-up analysis later connected one missense variant in DCLRE1C with trimming of TCR beta V- and J-genes. DRB1 had the most TCR associations and HLA-C the fewest, a later analysis found, with rates varying by HLA locus. Analysis performed later found 16,951 TCR beta sequences associated with HLA alleles at 0.05 false discovery rate.

This chain links TRBV5-5 with TRBJ2-2; 8 bases fit TRBD1. The sequencing sample was made of PBMCs. The clonotype was recovered from a man aged 35 to 55 in good health and CMV-seronegative. Here the CDR3 DNA reads TGTGCCAGCAGCTGGTCGACAGGGGACACCGGGGAGCTGTTTTTT. It specifies CASSWSTGDTGELFF.